These 7 T cell receptor beta chains came from one sample sequenced in a study of type 1 and type 2 diabetes patients. Genomic DNA was the PCR template. Amplification of the beta chain CDR3 used 30 forward and 13 reverse multiplex primers. TCRdb re-analysed the multiplex PCR reads in MiXCR, keeping a single row per CDR3 protein. The table lists 270,000 or so distinct CDR3 sequences, roughly 44% of them singletons. The specimen sequenced was peripheral blood mononuclear cells (PBMCs). The receptors derive from a man between 18 and 35 years old with type 2 diabetes.

This clonotype was recorded a few times. The rearrangement links TRBV15 to TRBJ1-2; the D gene is possibly TRBD1 (5 bases). The CDR3 contains 16 residues. The V end lost 5 bases, the J end lost 6 bases, and 22 bases lay between the germline ends. Germline CDR1 is LNHNV and CDR2 is YYDKDF (reference sequence). The CDR3 sequence: CATSGGDGVFSDGYTF. DNA for the CDR3: TGTGCCACCAGCGGAGGGGATGGGGTCTTCTCGGATGGCTACACCTTC.

This rearrangement joins TRBV7-2 to TRBJ2-3; D unclear. Trimming took off 2 bases at V and 6 bases at J, with 3 bases between the two ends. Germline V gene sequence: CDR1 SGHTA, CDR2 FQGNSA. This CDR3 has 11 residues. The CDR3 bases are TGTGCCAGCAGCTTATGGGATACGCAGTATTTT. Protein sequence: CASSLWDTQYF.

The V call is TRBV30, the J call TRBJ1-5, with D uncertain. The germline V gene has CDR1 GTSNPN and CDR2 SVGIG (reference sequence). Trimming left V 0 bases short and J 7 bases short, with 13 bases between. The CDR3 is made up of 14 amino acids. The CDR3: CAWSVPTVRQPQHF. CDR3 bases: TGTGCCTGGAGTGTACCTACCGTTCGGCAGCCCCAGCATTTT.

This clonotype came up many times. This chain connects TRBV2 to TRBJ2-1, with D maybe TRBD1 (6 bases). The CDR3 length is 14 residues. V lost 4 bases, J lost 7 bases, and 14 bases lay in between. Germline V gene data show CDR1 as SNHLY and CDR2 as FYNNEI. The CDR3 protein is CASSASGALNEQFF. The CDR3 bases are TGTGCCAGCAGTGCGTCAGGGGCGCTAAATGAGCAGTTCTTC.

The rearrangement joins TRBV30 to TRBJ1-6; 8 bases are a match to TRBD1. J was trimmed by 7 bases and V by 4 bases; bases with no gene match: 3. From germline, CDR1 is GTSNPN and CDR2 SVGIG (reference sequence). CDR3 size: 13 residues. The CDR3 protein is CAWKRQGNSPLHF. CDR3 DNA sequence: TGTGCCTGGAAGAGACAGGGGAATTCACCCCTCCACTTT.

The CDR3 DNA reads as TGTGCCAGCAGTTTATCGACGGGCTCTGGGGCCAACGTCCTGACTTTC. Its protein is CASSLSTGSGANVLTF. The V call is TRBV19, the J call TRBJ2-6; no reliable D call. The CDR3 length is 16 residues. CDR1 and CDR2 (germline): LNHDA, SQIVND (reference sequence). Trimming shortened V by 9 bases and J by 0 bases, and 15 bases separated the two germline ends.

This clonotype has at least ten counts. In DNA form, the CDR3 reads TGTGCCATCAGTGGGGGGTACGAGCAGTACTTC. Protein sequence: CAISGGYEQYF. The V call is TRBV10-3, the J call TRBJ2-7, with D perhaps assigned TRBD1 or TRBD2 (5 bases each). V was trimmed by 4 bases and J by 4 bases, leaving 5 bases between them. Germline V lookup: CDR1 ENHRY, CDR2 SYGVKD. This CDR3 region has 11 residues.